This T cell receptor beta chain was sequenced during a study of shared clonotypes between healthy human individuals. Sequencing was performed with immunoSEQ multiplex PCR; in TCRdb, only in-frame clones are kept and a portion is missing. The table lists around 990,000 clones, roughly 80% of them singletons. Trimming took off 8 bases at V and 0 bases at J, with 11 bases between the two ends. Germline V CDR1 and CDR2: SNHLY, FYNNEI. The CDR3 is 14 amino acids. The clonotype comes from a man aged 18 to 35 in good health. Some clones in this sample may be carry-over from other donors' samples. Sequenced input: memory CD4+ T cells from PBMCs. Subset in this sample: CD45RA-negative fraction. The chain carries TRBV2 and TRBJ2-1; weak D call: TRBD1 (6 bases). CDR3: CASGGGTSYNEQFF. CDR3 nucleotide sequence: TGTGCCAGCGGGGGCGGTACCTCCTACAATGAGCAGTTCTTC.